This TCR beta chain stems from a study of T cell repertoires in cytomegalovirus infection. The overall study: Public TCR beta signatures were indicative of both CMV infection and a matching HLA type.

TCRdb redid the calling of the reads with MiXCR, one entry per CDR3 protein. Among 550,000 to 850,000 distinct CDR3 sequences listed, around 31% were seen once. CDR3 length: 17 amino acids. Germline lookup yields CDR1 SGHVS and CDR2 FNYEAQ. The V and J ends lost 2 bases and 1 base, in that order; junction bases with no gene match: 9. Study-wide results and limits: Ex vivo, HLA-C-restricted CMV-specific TCR beta clonotypes prevailed over the rest of the response.

A note on this clonotype: Its antigen remains unidentified.

Sequenced material: cultured PBMCs, taken from culture after CMV antigen stimulation. This receptor was obtained from a human donor in good health (CMV status not recorded). Some clones in this sample may be carry-over from other donors' samples. The gene calls are TRBV7-6 and TRBJ1-1; 8 bases fit TRBD1. CDR3 amino acids: CASSLLTRDRGNTEAFF. The CDR3 bases are TGTGCCAGCAGCTTACTTACCCGCGACAGGGGGAACACTGAAGCTTTCTTT. Complete variable domain (other parts from reference TRBV7-6 and TRBJ1-1): GAGVSQSPRYKVTKRGQDVALRCDPISGHVSLYWYRQALGQGPEFLTYFNYEAQQDKSGLPNDRFSAERPEGSISTLTIQRTEQRDSAMYRCASSLLTRDRGNTEAFFGQGTRLTVV.